This paragraph reports one T cell receptor beta chain. What it recognizes is unknown. Next came a second PCR, run for roughly 7 to 12 cycles, which used a sample-barcoded 5' primer along with a J-beta primer mix. In TCRdb, the 5' RACE reads were re-called with MiXCR into one record per CDR3 protein. The sample lists around 1.5 million distinct CDR3 sequences; 42% were seen once. This sample was included in a study of blood T cells in healthy people across ages. Study outcomes and limitations: Among T cells, TCR beta diversity per million cells dropped roughly linearly as age rose.

Each of the donors had roughly 9.1 milliliters of peripheral blood drawn into EDTA-treated Vacutainer tubes. Per sample, extraction of total RNA gave at least 5 micrograms in every case. Sequencing was performed on blood. The sequence was obtained from a woman younger than 35 in good health.

The CDR3 DNA reads TGTGCCAGCAGCAATGTGGGACACCTCTTGACTGAAGCTTTCTTT. Translating gives CASSNVGHLLTEAFF. This sequence joins TRBV6-1 and TRBJ1-1; D perhaps matches TRBD1 (6 bases). The V end was cut by 6 bases, the J end by 5 bases, with 19 bases between. The CDR3 runs 15 residues. Germline CDR1 MNHNS, CDR2 SASEGT.